This T cell receptor (beta chain) was recorded in a study of T-cell memory formation after mild COVID-19. Findings and limits, study-wide: Clones contracting over day 15 to 85 were CD4/CD8 balanced, with later expanders leaning CD4+.

With constant-segment primers, 5'RACE yielded cDNA libraries of TCR alpha and TCR beta that carried sample barcodes and UMIs. TCRdb re-analysed the 5' RACE reads in MiXCR, keeping a single row per CDR3 protein. This table has just under 350,000 distinct CDR3 sequences, under 15% appearing once. CDR3 length: 12 residues. The V and J ends lost 4 bases and 7 bases respectively, with 10 bases between them. Looked up from germline, CDR1 is SGHDT and CDR2 is YYEEEE. This clonotype has at least ten counts. Its antigen is unidentified. V is TRBV5-6 and J is TRBJ2-3; possibly TRBD2 for D (5 bases). This receptor was taken from a man between 18 and 35 years old who had mild COVID-19 (a few samples of this study predate the infection). Cell type and time point are not known. The sequencing input was PBMCs or a T cell subset sorted from them (not recorded which). This CDR3 is CASSDRRYTQYF. CDR3 sequence (DNA): TGTGCCAGCAGCGATCGGAGGTATACGCAGTATTTT.